A single TCR beta chain is shown here with its context. Which antigen it targets is not known. Qualities for individual bases were not recorded, and no much larger clone is one base off. Using the deep immunoSEQ assay, TCR CDR3 regions were amplified from genomic DNA by multiplex PCR. Extracted genomic DNA from each cell subset was spread evenly across all wells of several immunoSEQ 96-well plates, with each plate serving as a replicate. For sorted subsets, around 0.2 ug genomic DNA, equal to tens of thousands of T cell genomes, was loaded into each replicate PCR. Purified libraries were measured with a Qubit 3.0 fluorometer, size-checked on a Bioanalyzer 2100, and measured again with the KAPA Library Quantification kit. Every immunoSEQ 96-well plate was sequenced on a dedicated single-read 150-cycle Illumina NextSeq 550 flow cell. Regarding the original processing steps: Because only junctional sequences without quality scores were contained in the immunoSEQ output, filtering matching that applied to full-length reads could not be performed. Sequences were annotated with PyIR, a Python wrapper for IgBLAST v1.9, using IMGT germline references to assign V/J genes and CDR3. Reads with weak V/J assignments (E-value above 1e-6), missing CDR3, stop codons, out-of-frame junctions, or ambiguous translated residues were removed. V3J clonotypes were defined by identical inferred V gene, J gene, and CDR3 amino acid sequence. To compute the percentage overlap between repertoires, the number of shared unique clonotypes was divided by the size of the smaller repertoire. RTK rarefaction, the Chao1 estimator, and Recon v2.1 estimates of unobserved clonotypes were used to assess repertoire richness. OLGA was used to compute generation probabilities for all TCRbeta clonotypes that the gDNA method yielded from a handful of donors. Not all clones reach the TCRdb copy of this immuneACCESS table, which keeps in-frame sequences only. Checked studies attribute under half of the gap to unresolved V genes and leave the rest unexplained. That table furnishes V, J and clone size, whereas the DNA furnished D and trimming. A total of nearly 1 million clones appear in this sample, roughly 72% of them only once. The ten largest clones represent nearly 1.5% of the sample.

The entry originates in a study of shared clonotypes between healthy human individuals (dated by TCRdb to 2018 to 2020). Regarding the study in general: The cohort comprised a couple of women and a few men aged 18 to 49 years. The study deeply sequenced blood TCR repertoires of about 5 healthy adults to estimate repertoire size and the extent of clonotype sharing between individuals. Between about 0.94 and 8.9 billion PBMCs per donor were obtained by leukapheresis. For each donor, three plates each were used for CD4 naive and CD4 memory, two plates were used for CD8 naive, and one plate was used for CD8 memory. To increase sequencing depth and limit assay-specific biases, TCR repertoire library preparation and sequencing were carried out by different laboratories using diverse techniques.

Broad study findings and their caveats: Naive subsets generally had larger estimated clonotype richness than memory subsets did. Sampling was restricted to blood, and TCR repertoires in tissues likely differ from the TCR repertoires found in blood. Compared with non-shared clonotypes, clonotypes shared by all four sorted-subset donors had higher generation probabilities. Sharing across a few donors was observed for about 4.8% of naive CD4, 3.5% of naive CD8, 2% to 2.5% of memory CD4, and approximately 0.41% of memory CD8 clonotypes. Because the study included a small number of donors, the genetic and exposure-history diversity represented was limited. Rarefaction of sorted-subset datasets indicated incomplete sequencing despite the large sequencing depth. Based on pairwise subsampling, the degree of clonotype sharing among donors was expected to be affected by sequencing depth.

From V the trimming removes 5 bases and from J it removes 5 bases, while the gene matches leave 12 bases of the junction unaccounted for. Measured from the cysteine to the phenylalanine, the CDR3 is 16 residues long. Only the CDR3 DNA stays, 48 bases, in frame from base 1. Sequences SGHNT (CDR1) and YYREEE (CDR2) are obtained from the germline V gene (reference sequence). Donors were healthy HIV-negative adults with no recently reported acute infections or vaccinations. Only Caucasian adults living in Nashville, Tennessee, USA were represented among the donors. Magnetic negative selection was used to enrich CD4+ T cells, after which naive cells were positively selected on CD45RA and the negative fraction became the memory subset. Blood was obtained by leukapheresis, after which PBMCs were separated by Ficoll-Histopaque density gradient centrifugation and cryopreserved in liquid nitrogen vapor phase. Purity and quantity of every magnetically sorted T cell population were checked by analytical flow cytometry. From each sorted fraction, genomic DNA was isolated and quantified by UV absorbance on a Nanodrop 2000c.

The receptor's source is a man in his late teens or twenties in good health. The sequenced material came from memory CD4+ T cells sorted from blood. The sample's cell subset or site label, decoded: CD45RA-negative fraction. The sequence links TRBV5-4 to TRBJ2-3; TRBD2 fits 9 bases in the junction. The bases read TGTGCCAGCAGTCCTGGGGTAGCGGGAGTCATAGATACGCAGTATTTT. The resulting protein is CASSPGVAGVIDTQYF.